The rows below give T cell receptor beta chains drawn from one sample of a study of blood T cell repertoires in COVID-19. The repertoire was sequenced with immunoSEQ multiplex PCR; TCRdb's copy has only in-frame clones and lacks some. The profile covers about 200,000 clones, with about 88% appearing a single time and about 4.4% taken by the ten largest. The specimen sequenced was peripheral blood. The receptors originated from a human donor in a cohort sampled during active COVID-19. Each CDR3 is given with its conserved first and last residue. Each record gives: D gene, V gene, CDR3 protein. A D gene is named only where the DNA matches it firmly.

D: TRBD2; V: TRBV3-1/TRBV3-2; CDR3: CASSQEGLAGVRDTQYF
D: TRBD1; V: TRBV6-2/TRBV6-3; CDR3: CASSYQGALTEAFF
D: TRBD1; V: TRBV6-4; CDR3: CASSLQGGQPQHF
D: NA; V: TRBV2; CDR3: CASSVSVNQPQHF
D: NA; V: TRBV10-3; CDR3: CAISQGGSGANVLTF
D: NA; V: TRBV6-2/TRBV6-3; CDR3: CASSYLATSNQPQHF
D: NA; V: TRBV27; CDR3: CASSHQLYNEQFF
D: TRBD1; V: TRBV7-2; CDR3: CASRGQGIGTDTQYF
D: NA; V: TRBV14; CDR3: CASSHMRGPGETQYF
D: TRBD1; V: TRBV9; CDR3: CASSVGQGHEQYF
D: TRBD2; V: TRBV28; CDR3: CASSLPTSGTRLAKNIQYF
D: NA; V: TRBV5-1; CDR3: CASSLVGSGGTDTQYF
D: TRBD1; V: TRBV9; CDR3: CASSFGQGEQFF
D: TRBD2; V: TRBV19; CDR3: CASSMQPLAVSSYEQYF
D: TRBD2; V: TRBV5-8; CDR3: CASSPRLAGAETQYF
D: TRBD1; V: TRBV10-3; CDR3: CAITDRVGEQYF
D: NA; V: TRBV10-3; CDR3: CAIRRGGPYGYTF
D: NA; V: TRBV7-2; CDR3: CASSHGGVEYEQYF
D: NA; V: TRBV18; CDR3: CASSPGATNYGYTF
D: NA; V: TRBV4-3; CDR3: CASSLWGDTEAFF
D: TRBD2; V: TRBV3-1/TRBV3-2; CDR3: CASSQDVLAGGSEQFF
D: NA; V: TRBV7-9; CDR3: CASSPGSVSGEQYF
D: NA; V: TRBV7-2; CDR3: CASSLPSSTDTQYF
D: TRBD1; V: TRBV30; CDR3: CAWGTGGGQPQHF
D: NA; V: TRBV13; CDR3: CASSLSGSYEQYF
D: TRBD2; V: TRBV7-9; CDR3: CASSYSGIGYEQYF
D: NA; V: TRBV6-4; CDR3: CASSDREGRCNQPQHF
D: NA; V: TRBV19; CDR3: CASGRGWEQYF
D: NA; V: TRBV21-1; CDR3: CASRQGNQPQHF
D: TRBD2; V: TRBV7-2; CDR3: CASSLPGLGYNEQFF
D: TRBD1; V: TRBV5-6; CDR3: CASSLVGQGANEKLFF
D: NA; V: TRBV10-3; CDR3: CAISGPGETYNEQFF
D: NA; V: TRBV7-9; CDR3: CASNPPATNEKLFF
D: NA; V: TRBV5-6; CDR3: CASSFIETQGYTF
D: NA; V: TRBV29-1; CDR3: CSVYQVEAFF
D: NA; V: TRBV3-1/TRBV3-2; CDR3: CASSGDIYAGELFF
D: TRBD2; V: TRBV4-3; CDR3: CASSQDLTSGPSTDTQYF
D: NA; V: TRBV9; CDR3: CASSPTPGARYGYTF
D: TRBD2; V: TRBV5-1; CDR3: CASSLGLAGALASTDTQYF
D: TRBD1; V: TRBV15; CDR3: CATSSGGQGIYSPLHF
D: NA; V: TRBV25-1; CDR3: CATKTGSYTEAFF
D: NA; V: TRBV29-1; CDR3: CSVATGNYGYTF
D: TRBD2; V: TRBV27; CDR3: CASNITREGPREQYF
D: TRBD1; V: TRBV19; CDR3: CASTRQGYGANVLTF
D: TRBD1; V: TRBV19; CDR3: CASTRTGGNYGYTF
D: NA; V: TRBV6-5; CDR3: CASSGTGGGQPQHF
D: TRBD2; V: TRBV5-1; CDR3: CASSPSGGKETQYF
D: NA; V: TRBV3-1/TRBV3-2; CDR3: CASSRPSGSGANVLTF